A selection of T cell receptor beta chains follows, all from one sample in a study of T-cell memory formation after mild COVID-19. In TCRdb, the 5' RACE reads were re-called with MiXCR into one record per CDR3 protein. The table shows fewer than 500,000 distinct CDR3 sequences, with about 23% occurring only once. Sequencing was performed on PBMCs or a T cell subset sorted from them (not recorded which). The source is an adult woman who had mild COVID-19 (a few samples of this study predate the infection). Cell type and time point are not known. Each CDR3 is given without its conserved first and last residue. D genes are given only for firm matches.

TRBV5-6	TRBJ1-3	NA	ASSREISGNTIY
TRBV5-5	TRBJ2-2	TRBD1	ASSLEGGDYTGELF
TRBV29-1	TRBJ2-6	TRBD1	SVAGGSGANVLT
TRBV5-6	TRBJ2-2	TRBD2	ASSFRGGSLNTGELF
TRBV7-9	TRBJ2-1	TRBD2	ASSARLAGSYNEQF
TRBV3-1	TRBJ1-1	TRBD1	ASSQDDRGAAF
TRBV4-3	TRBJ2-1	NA	ASSQGPASYNEQF
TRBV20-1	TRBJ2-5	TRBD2	SAQGTSGRGGPQETQY
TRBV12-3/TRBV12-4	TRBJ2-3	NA	ASSPGQATGTQY
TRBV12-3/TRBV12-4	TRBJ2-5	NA	ASSKRLSQETQY
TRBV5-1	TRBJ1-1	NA	ASSWAGAEAF
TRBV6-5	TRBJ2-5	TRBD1	ASSNRGFLVAQY
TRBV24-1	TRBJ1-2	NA	ATSESTVHYGYT
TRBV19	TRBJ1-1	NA	ASSYPQGLETEAF
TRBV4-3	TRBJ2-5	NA	ASSQVKGQQTQY
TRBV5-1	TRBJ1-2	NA	ASSSGRQVYGYT
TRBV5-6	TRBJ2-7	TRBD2	ASSLITSGPYEQY
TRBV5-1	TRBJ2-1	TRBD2	ASSYGTSGGSYNEQF
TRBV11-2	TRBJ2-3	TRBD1	ASSLGGQLSFSQY
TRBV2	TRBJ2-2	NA	ASRGDTGELF
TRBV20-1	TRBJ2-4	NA	SADRSNIQY
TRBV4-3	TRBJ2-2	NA	ASSQEGPGELF
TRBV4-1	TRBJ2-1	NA	ASSQKPGRMGYGEQF
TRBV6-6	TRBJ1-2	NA	ASSRGQSFYGYT
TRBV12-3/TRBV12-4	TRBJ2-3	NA	ASSPLTGAFSTDTQY
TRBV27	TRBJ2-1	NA	ASGLSTGNEQF
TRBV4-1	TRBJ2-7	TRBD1	ASSQLGIRDRSYEQY
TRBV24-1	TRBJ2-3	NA	ATSHTDTQY
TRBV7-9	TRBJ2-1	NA	ASSLRQNNEQF
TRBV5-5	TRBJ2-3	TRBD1	ASSLGQGVSTDTQY
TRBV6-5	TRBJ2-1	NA	ASSPEAYNEQF
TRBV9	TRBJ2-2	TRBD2	ASSEWTSQLNTGELF
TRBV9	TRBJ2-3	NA	ASSASTGTGSYTDTQY
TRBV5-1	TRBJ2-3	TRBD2	ASGTSAADTQY
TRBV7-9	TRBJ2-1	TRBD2	ASSLAGTSGSYNEQF
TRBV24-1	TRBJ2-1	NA	ATSDTGRNNEQF
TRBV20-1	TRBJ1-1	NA	SASSGPLNTEAF
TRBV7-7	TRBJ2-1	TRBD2	ASSLTAGELNEQF
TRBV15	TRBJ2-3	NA	ATSRDRDRVVDTQY
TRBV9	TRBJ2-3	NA	ASSVVGGRTDTQY
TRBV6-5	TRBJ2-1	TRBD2	ASTAKGGDNEQF
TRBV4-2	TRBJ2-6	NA	ASSQPQGFSSGANVLT
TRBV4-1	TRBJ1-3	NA	ASSEKGGGNTIY
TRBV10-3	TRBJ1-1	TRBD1	AINAGTAMNTEAF
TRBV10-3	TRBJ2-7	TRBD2	AISESGSGYEQY
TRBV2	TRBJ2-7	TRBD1	ASSERQGRHYEQY
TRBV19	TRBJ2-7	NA	ASSMSGPGILAPYEQY
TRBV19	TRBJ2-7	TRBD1	ASSGPGTGKDEQY
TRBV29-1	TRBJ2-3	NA	SVASSPGRNTDTQY
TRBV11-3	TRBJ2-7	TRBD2	ASSPGLAGGLSDEQY
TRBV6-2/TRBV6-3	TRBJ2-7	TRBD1	ASSSWTGEQY
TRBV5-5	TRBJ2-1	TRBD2	ASSGPGTSGVYNEQF
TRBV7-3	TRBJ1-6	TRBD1	ASSQQGQGNNSPLH
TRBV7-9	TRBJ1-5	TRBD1	ASREGAQPQH
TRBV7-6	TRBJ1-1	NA	ASSFDMRTEAF
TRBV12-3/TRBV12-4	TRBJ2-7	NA	ASSPRVAGGYDQY
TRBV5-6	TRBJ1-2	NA	ASSFKVYYGYT
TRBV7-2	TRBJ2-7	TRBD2	ASSFLLAGGPYSYEQY